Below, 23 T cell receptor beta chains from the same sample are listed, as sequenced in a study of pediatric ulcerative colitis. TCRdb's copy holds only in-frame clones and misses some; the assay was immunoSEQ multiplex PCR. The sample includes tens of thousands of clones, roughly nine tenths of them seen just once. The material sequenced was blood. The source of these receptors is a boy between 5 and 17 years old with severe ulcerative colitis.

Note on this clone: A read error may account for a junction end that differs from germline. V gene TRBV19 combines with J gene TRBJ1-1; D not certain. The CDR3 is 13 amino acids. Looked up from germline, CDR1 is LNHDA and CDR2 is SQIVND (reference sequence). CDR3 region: CASRIGLNTEAFF. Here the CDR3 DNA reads TGTGCCAGTAGGATAGGGCTGAACACTGAAGCTTTCTTT. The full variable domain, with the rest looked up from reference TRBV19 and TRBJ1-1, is DGGITQSPKYLFRKEGQNVTLSCEQNLNHDAMYWYRQDPGQGLRLIYYSQIVNDFQKGDIAEGYSVSREKKESFPLTVTSAQKNPTAFYLCASRIGLNTEAFFGQGTRLTVV.

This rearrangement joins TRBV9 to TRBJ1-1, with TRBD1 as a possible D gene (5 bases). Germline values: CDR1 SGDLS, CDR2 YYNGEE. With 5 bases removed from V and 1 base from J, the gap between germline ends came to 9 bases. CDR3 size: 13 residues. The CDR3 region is CASRLTENTEAFF. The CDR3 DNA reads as TGTGCCAGCAGATTGACAGAGAACACTGAAGCTTTCTTT.

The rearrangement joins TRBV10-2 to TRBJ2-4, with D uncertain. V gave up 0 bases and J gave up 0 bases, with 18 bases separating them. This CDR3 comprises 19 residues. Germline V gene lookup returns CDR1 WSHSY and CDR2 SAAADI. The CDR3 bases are TGCGCCAGCAGTGAGTCCGGGTCCCAGGCCCTACTAGCCAAAAACATTCAGTACTTC. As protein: CASSESGSQALLAKNIQYF.

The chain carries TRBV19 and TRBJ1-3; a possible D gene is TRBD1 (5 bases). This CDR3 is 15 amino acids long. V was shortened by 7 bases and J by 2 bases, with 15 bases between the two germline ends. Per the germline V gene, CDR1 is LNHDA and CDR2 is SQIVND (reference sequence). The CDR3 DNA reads TGTGCCAGTAATCAGGGATTGAGCCCTGGAAACACCATATATTTT. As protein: CASNQGLSPGNTIYF.

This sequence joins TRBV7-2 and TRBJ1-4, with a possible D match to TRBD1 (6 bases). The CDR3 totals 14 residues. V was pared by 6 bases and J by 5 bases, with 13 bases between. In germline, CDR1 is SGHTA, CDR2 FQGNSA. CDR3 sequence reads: CASSRGHWNEKLFF. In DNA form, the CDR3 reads TGTGCCAGCAGTCGGGGACATTGGAATGAAAAACTGTTTTTT.

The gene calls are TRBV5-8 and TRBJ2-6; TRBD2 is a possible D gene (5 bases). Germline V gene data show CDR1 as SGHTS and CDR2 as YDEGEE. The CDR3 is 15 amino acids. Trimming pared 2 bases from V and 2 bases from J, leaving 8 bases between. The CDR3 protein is CASSFSGTGANVLTF. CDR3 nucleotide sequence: TGTGCCAGCAGCTTCTCCGGGACTGGGGCCAACGTCCTGACTTTC.

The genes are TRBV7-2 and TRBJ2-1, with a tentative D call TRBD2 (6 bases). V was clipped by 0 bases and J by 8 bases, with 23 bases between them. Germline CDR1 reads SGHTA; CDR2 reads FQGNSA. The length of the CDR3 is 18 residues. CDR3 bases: TGTGCCAGCAGCTTAGCACCCACTAAAGCGGGTCCCTGGGATGAGCAGTTCTTC. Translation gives CASSLAPTKAGPWDEQFF.

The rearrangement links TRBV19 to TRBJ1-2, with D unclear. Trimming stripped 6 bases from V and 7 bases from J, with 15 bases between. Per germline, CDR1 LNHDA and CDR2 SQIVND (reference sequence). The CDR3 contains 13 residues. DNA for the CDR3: TGTGCCAGTAGCAGCTCGGAGGGTAGTGGCTACACCTTC. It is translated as CASSSSEGSGYTF. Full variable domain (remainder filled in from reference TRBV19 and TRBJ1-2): DGGITQSPKYLFRKEGQNVTLSCEQNLNHDAMYWYRQDPGQGLRLIYYSQIVNDFQKGDIAEGYSVSREKKESFPLTVTSAQKNPTAFYLCASSSSEGSGYTFGSGTRLTVV.

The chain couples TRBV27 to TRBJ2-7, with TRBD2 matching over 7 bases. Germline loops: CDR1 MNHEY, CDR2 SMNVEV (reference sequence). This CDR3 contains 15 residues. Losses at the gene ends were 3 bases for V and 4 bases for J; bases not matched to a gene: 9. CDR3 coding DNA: TGTGCCAGCAGTTTCGACCGGACTAGTGGGTACGAGCAGTACTTC. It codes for CASSFDRTSGYEQYF.

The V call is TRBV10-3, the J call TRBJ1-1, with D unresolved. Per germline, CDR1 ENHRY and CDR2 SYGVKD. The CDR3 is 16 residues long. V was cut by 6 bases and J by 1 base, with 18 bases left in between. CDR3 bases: TGTGCCATCAGCGAAGTCCCCGGACGGGGGAACACTGAAGCTTTCTTT. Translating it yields CAISEVPGRGNTEAFF.

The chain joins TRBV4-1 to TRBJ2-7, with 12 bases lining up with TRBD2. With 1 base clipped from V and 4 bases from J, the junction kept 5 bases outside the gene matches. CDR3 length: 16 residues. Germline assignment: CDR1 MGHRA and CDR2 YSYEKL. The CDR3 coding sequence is TGCGCCAGCAGCCAAGCGCGGACTAGCGGGACGTACGAGCAGTACTTC. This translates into CASSQARTSGTYEQYF.

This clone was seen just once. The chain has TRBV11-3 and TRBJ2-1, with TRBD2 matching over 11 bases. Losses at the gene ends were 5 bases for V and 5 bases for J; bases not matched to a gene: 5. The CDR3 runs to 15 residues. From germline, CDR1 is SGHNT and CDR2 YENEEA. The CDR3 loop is CASSITSGRNNEQFF. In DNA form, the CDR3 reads TGTGCCAGCAGCATCACTAGCGGGAGAAACAATGAGCAGTTCTTC. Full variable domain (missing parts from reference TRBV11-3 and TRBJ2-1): EAGVVQSPRYKIIEKKQPVAFWCNPISGHNTLYWYLQNLGQGPELLIRYENEEAVDDSQLPKDRFSAERLKGVDSTLKIQPAELGDSAVYLCASSITSGRNNEQFFGPGTRLTVL.

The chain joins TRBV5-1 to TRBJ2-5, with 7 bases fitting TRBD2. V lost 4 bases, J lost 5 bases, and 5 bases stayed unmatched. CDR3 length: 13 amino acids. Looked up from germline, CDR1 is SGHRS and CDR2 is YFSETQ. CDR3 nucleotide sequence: TGCGCCAGCAGCACGACTAGCCGTGAGACCCAGTACTTC. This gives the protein CASSTTSRETQYF.

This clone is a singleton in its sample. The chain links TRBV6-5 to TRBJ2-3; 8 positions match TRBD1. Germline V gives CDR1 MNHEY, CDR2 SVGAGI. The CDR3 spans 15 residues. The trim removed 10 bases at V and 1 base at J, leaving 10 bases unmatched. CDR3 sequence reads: CATSPRGRGTDTQYF. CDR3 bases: TGTGCCACCTCCCCCAGGGGGCGCGGCACAGATACGCAGTATTTT.

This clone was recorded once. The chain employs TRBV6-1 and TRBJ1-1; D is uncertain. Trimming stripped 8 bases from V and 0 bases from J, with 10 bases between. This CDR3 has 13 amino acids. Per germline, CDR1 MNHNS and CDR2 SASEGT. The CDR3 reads CASFYLLNTEAFF. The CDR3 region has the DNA TGTGCCAGCTTCTACCTCCTGAACACTGAAGCTTTCTTT.

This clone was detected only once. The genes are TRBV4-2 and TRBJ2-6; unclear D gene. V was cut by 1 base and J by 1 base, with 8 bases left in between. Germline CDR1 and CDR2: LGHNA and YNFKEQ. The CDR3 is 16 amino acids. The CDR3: CASSQVLQSGANVLTF. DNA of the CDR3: TGTGCCAGCAGCCAAGTTCTGCAATCTGGGGCCAACGTCCTGACTTTC.

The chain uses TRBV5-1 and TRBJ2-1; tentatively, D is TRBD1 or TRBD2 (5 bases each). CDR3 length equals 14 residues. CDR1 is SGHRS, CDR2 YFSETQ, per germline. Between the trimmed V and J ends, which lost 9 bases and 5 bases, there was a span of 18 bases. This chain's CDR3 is CAKRPGPCNNEQFF. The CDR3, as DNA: TGCGCCAAACGCCCGGGACCCTGCAACAATGAGCAGTTCTTC.

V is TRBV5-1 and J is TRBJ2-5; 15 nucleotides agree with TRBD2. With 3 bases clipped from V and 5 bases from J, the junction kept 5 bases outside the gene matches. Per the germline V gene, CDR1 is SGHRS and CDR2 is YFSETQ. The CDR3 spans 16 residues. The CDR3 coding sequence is TGCGCCAGCAGCTCTGGACTAGCGGGAGGGTATGAGACCCAGTACTTC. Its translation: CASSSGLAGGYETQYF.

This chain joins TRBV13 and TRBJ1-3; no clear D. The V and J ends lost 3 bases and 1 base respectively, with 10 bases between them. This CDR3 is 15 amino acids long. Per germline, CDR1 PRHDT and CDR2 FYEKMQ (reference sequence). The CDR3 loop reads CASSFMQKSGNTIYF. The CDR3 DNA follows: TGTGCCAGCAGCTTCATGCAGAAATCTGGAAACACCATATATTTT.

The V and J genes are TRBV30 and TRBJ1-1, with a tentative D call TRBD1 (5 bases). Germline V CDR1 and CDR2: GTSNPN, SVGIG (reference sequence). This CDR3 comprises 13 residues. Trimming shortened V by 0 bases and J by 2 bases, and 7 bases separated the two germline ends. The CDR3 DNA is TGTGCCTGGAGTGTTGGGGGAAACACTGAAGCTTTCTTT. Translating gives CAWSVGGNTEAFF.

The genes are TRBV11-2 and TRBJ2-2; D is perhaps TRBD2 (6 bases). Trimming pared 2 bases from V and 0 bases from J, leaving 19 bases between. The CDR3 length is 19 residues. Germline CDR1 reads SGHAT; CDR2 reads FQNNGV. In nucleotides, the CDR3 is TGTGCCAGCAGCTTAAGCAAGACTCGGGGACTTCCGAACACCGGGGAGCTGTTTTTT. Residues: CASSLSKTRGLPNTGELFF.

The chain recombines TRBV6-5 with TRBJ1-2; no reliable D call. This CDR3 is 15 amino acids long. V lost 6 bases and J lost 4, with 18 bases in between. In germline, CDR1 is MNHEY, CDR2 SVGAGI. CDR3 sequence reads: CASSLGFGWGYGYTF. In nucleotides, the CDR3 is TGTGCCAGCAGCCTGGGTTTTGGGTGGGGCTATGGCTACACCTTC.

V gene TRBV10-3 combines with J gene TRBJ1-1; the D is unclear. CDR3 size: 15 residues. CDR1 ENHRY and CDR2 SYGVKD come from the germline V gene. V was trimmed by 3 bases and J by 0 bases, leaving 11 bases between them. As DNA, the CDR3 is TGTGCCATCAGTGACCTAGGCCGGGTGAACACTGAAGCTTTCTTT. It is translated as CAISDLGRVNTEAFF.